This T cell receptor (beta chain) was obtained from a study of T cell clusters in autoimmune cytopenias. General study findings and limits: Primary autoimmune cytopenia patients appeared to lack physiological T cell clusters present in healthy donors. TRB repertoire shifts in secondary cytopenia and chronic lymphocytic leukemia mostly reflected lymphoma, not autoimmunity.

CDR1 and CDR2 (germline): LNHDA, SQIVND (reference sequence). This CDR3 contains 14 residues. Comment on this clonotype: What it binds is unknown.

Multiplex touch-down PCR amplified TRB using TRB-A and TRB-B pools in one tube. Each CDR3 protein gets one entry in TCRdb, which reprocessed the multiplex PCR reads and gives no DNA. The sample has 11,000 or so distinct CDR3 sequences. About 37,500 genome equivalents of blood DNA were amplified for TRB. This same sample was also taken into another study, of T cell repertoires in aging, cancer and after chemotherapy. That report notes: In healthy donors, age-related TCR diversity loss mainly reflected lost richness. These repertoire data do not allow conclusions about immunological memory after chemotherapy.

This chain links TRBV19 with TRBJ2-1; there is no DNA to check the TCRdb D call of TRBD1. This sequence was found in a human donor in good health. The sequenced material came from peripheral blood. CDR3 protein: CASTRTGSPDEQFF.